This is a list of T cell receptor beta chains from one sample in a study of early T cells in non-severe SARS-CoV-2 infection. Each CDR3 protein gets one entry after TCRdb re-called the 5' RACE reads with MiXCR. In the table there are about 11,000 distinct CDR3 sequences, 4% to 5.5% of which are singletons. The material sequenced was whole blood. Receptor source: an adult who was a healthcare worker with PCR-confirmed SARS-CoV-2 infection or an uninfected control (not recorded which). The conserved cysteine and the conserved F or W are not part of the CDR3 here. Fields, in order: V gene, J gene, CDR3 protein.

TRBV12-3/TRBV12-4	TRBJ2-1	ASIGGSSYNEQF
TRBV30	TRBJ1-5	AWAQNSNQPQH
TRBV30	TRBJ1-5	AWSGNWGWGKPQH
TRBV6-6	TRBJ2-7	ASSFVRDYTLHEQY
TRBV19	TRBJ2-3	ASSRTHLTDTQY
TRBV1	TRBJ1-6	TSSRCSYNSPLH
TRBV19	TRBJ1-5	ASTQGPLGNQPQH
TRBV4-3	TRBJ1-1	ASSSETGTANPLNTEAF
TRBV12-3/TRBV12-4	TRBJ1-2	ASSSWDRDRMYGYT
TRBV7-8	TRBJ2-7	ASSAGTDRGEQY
TRBV7-2	TRBJ1-4	ASSFDRGTNEKLF
TRBV4-3	TRBJ2-2	ASSQPTRTGRYTGELF
TRBV30	TRBJ1-4	AWKSQGEKLF
TRBV12-3/TRBV12-4	TRBJ1-6	ASSLTGVHSPLH
TRBV21-1	TRBJ1-1	ASKSGGQAFRLSNTEAF
TRBV5-1	TRBJ2-3	ASSIGARTDTQY
TRBV7-8	TRBJ1-1	ASSSHRVPMNTEAF
TRBV12-3/TRBV12-4	TRBJ2-2	ASSLARRGTRDTGELF
TRBV27	TRBJ1-5	ASSPYGPQPQH
TRBV20-1	TRBJ1-4	SRSRGRDEKLF
TRBV7-3	TRBJ1-1	ASSLVHGGMNTEAF
TRBV29-1	TRBJ2-3	SVEEPSGKSTDTQY
TRBV5-1	TRBJ2-3	ASSLRPGADTQY
TRBV7-2	TRBJ2-3	ASSSRAGVTDTQY
TRBV9	TRBJ2-2	ASSPTDSPNTGELF
TRBV19	TRBJ1-5	ASSIDRVGQFSNQPQH
TRBV6-2/TRBV6-3	TRBJ2-5	ASRVLETQY
TRBV20-1	TRBJ1-2	SARDWRQTSDYGYT
TRBV29-1	TRBJ2-3	SVDGEAGPDTQY
TRBV7-6	TRBJ2-1	ASSASGGGFNEQF
TRBV5-1	TRBJ1-5	ASSPWTGFSNQPQH
TRBV6-6	TRBJ2-7	ASTGQGVHEQY
TRBV3-1	TRBJ1-2	ASSLGRQGYT
TRBV25-1	TRBJ1-1	ASSASQGVMAEAF
TRBV11-3	TRBJ2-3	ASSSGQGNTDTQY
TRBV7-9	TRBJ1-1	ASSRESWEAF
TRBV12-3/TRBV12-4	TRBJ2-1	ASTKLAGGPGNEQF
TRBV6-1	TRBJ2-1	ASSNSADEQF
TRBV6-6	TRBJ2-1	ASSTPASGGASYNEQF
TRBV4-3	TRBJ2-6	ASSQVGESSGANVLT
TRBV6-6	TRBJ2-3	ASSYSIRATDTQY
TRBV7-3	TRBJ1-2	ASSPTGKMGYT
TRBV12-3/TRBV12-4	TRBJ1-5	ASSFDRSNQPQH
TRBV5-1	TRBJ2-1	ASSLALSGYYNEQF
TRBV6-9	TRBJ2-4	ASSYSGIQNDIQY
TRBV27	TRBJ2-1	ASSLDDSYNEQF
TRBV11-2	TRBJ2-3	ASSLGRIEDTQY
TRBV7-8	TRBJ2-3	ASSSRGPGDTQY
TRBV3-1	TRBJ1-3	ASSQPGPVSGNTIY
TRBV5-1	TRBJ2-5	ASRVGQETQY
TRBV5-6	TRBJ1-2	ASSLTGFYDYGYT